This T cell receptor beta chain emerged from a study of blood T cell repertoires in COVID-19. On the study more broadly: Collection of acute and convalescent COVID-19 samples took place in the United States, Italy and Spain.

A single count supports this clone. V dropped 6 bases and J dropped 0; count of bases not matched to a gene: 14. Germline CDR1 reads SQVTM; CDR2 reads ANQGSEA. The CDR3 loop spans 16 amino acids. The repertoire was sequenced with immunoSEQ multiplex PCR; TCRdb's copy has only in-frame clones and lacks some. The sample lists hundreds of thousands of clones; 65% to 85% were seen once. Sequenced input: peripheral blood. The chain recombines TRBV29-1 with TRBJ2-7; 7 nucleotides align to TRBD1. This clonotype was sampled from a man aged 35-49 years with acute or convalescent COVID-19. CDR3 bases: TGCAGCGTAACGATTAACTGGGACAGTAGCTCCTACGAGCAGTACTTC. This translates into CSVTINWDSSSYEQYF.